This TCR beta chain was obtained from a study of radiotherapy plus CTLA-4 blockade in lung cancer. Turning to the study itself: Of all patients, more than 15% responded objectively and roughly 31% showed disease control.

Sequenced by immunoSEQ multiplex PCR; TCRdb stores in-frame clones only, minus some. Among 39,000 or so clones listed, around 79% were seen once. This clonotype was sampled from a human donor with non-small cell lung cancer who had stable disease on radiotherapy plus ipilimumab. The specimen was peripheral blood, collected from a patient treated with radiotherapy plus ipilimumab.

This CDR3 is CSVEFVEGRGYTF. CDR3 DNA: TGCAGCGTTGAGTTTGTGGAGGGGAGGGGCTACACCTTC. The chain carries TRBV29-1 and TRBJ1-2, with D possibly TRBD1 on 5 matching bases. Per the germline V gene, CDR1 is SQVTM and CDR2 is ANQGSEA. This CDR3 is built from 13 residues. The V end was cut by 3 bases, the J end by 8 bases, with 16 bases between.